The clone carrying this T cell receptor (beta chain) was seen ten or more times. Its antigen is currently unknown. The cDNA came from 5'RACE with 10-nucleotide random UMIs. Every sequencing run generated in excess of 160 million TCR-beta sequences. These sequences covered 15-18 subjects. TCRdb analysed the 5' RACE reads with MiXCR anew, one entry per CDR3 protein. The data show 45,000 to 65,000 distinct CDR3 sequences, 7% to 9% seen once. Described time point: longitudinal time-point 3. This specimen comes from a study of neurological immune-mediated disorders. The germline V and J ends were trimmed by 2 bases and 0 bases, with 5 bases remaining between them. Per germline, CDR1 WSHSY and CDR2 SAAADI. This CDR3 contains 14 residues. General observations from the study: Healthy controls had more TCR clonal expansion than multiple sclerosis, which showed the least, whereas HTLV-1-associated myelopathy showed the most.

The sequence came from a woman in her 40s in good health. The specimen sequenced was PBMCs. The rearrangement joins TRBV10-2 to TRBJ1-3; no clear D gene. CDR3: CASSEGVSGNTIYF. The CDR3 DNA reads TGCGCCAGCAGTGAGGGAGTCTCTGGAAACACCATATATTTT.